This entry describes one T cell receptor beta chain. Its target is not known. An assay was performed, and its level was deep. The protocol was immunoSEQ multiplex PCR, while the TCRdb copy is restricted to in-frame clones and leaves out a portion. The sample includes about 2.4 million clones, 80% to 95% of them seen just once. Germline V gene sequence: CDR1 SNHLY, CDR2 FYNNEI. CDR3 length: 14 residues. The J segment lost 0 bases and the V segment lost 5 bases, leaving 1 base of the junction unmatched. These data belong to a study of shared clonotypes between healthy human individuals. Study details: Aged 18 to 49, the donors were two women and three men.

Study-wide results and limits: When naive CD4 clonotypes were compared across a few donors, about 4.8% were shared.

Donors were Caucasian adults residing in Nashville, Tennessee, USA. This TCR derives from a man aged 18 to 29 in good health. Some clones in this sample may be carry-over from other donors' samples. Material: naive CD4+ T cells from PBMCs. The subset denotes: CD45RA+ positively selected. The V and J genes are TRBV2 and TRBJ1-5, with 7 bases matching TRBD1. CDR3 sequence: CASSYRGSNQPQHF. Written as DNA, the CDR3 is TGTGCCAGCAGTTACAGGGGTAGCAATCAGCCCCAGCATTTT.